This paragraph covers one TCR beta chain sequence. Its antigen is not known. The sample's time point: cycle 4 day 1 (C4D1), after less than seven weeks of nivolumab. Relapse was seen in all patients after autologous stem cell transplantation, and brentuximab vedotin exposure was variable. Repertoires were generated with immunoSEQ multiplex PCR, while TCRdb's copy carries only in-frame clones and drops some. The repertoire holds 41,000 or so clones, with 55% to 70% as singletons. This specimen comes from a study of PD-1 blockade in classical Hodgkin lymphoma. Study details: Administration of nivolumab to patients was at 3 mg/kg intravenously every 2 weeks.

Broader study findings: Later analyses included only patients treated at least 1 year post-ASCT.

From germline, CDR1 is SGHTA and CDR2 FQGNSA. The CDR3 is 17 residues long. Between the trimmed V and J ends, which lost 0 bases and 9 bases, there was a span of 18 bases. The receptor was derived from a human donor with classical Hodgkin lymphoma. Specimen: peripheral blood mononuclear cells (PBMCs), collected before the fourth cycle of nivolumab. The chain has TRBV7-2 and TRBJ1-6; D is possibly TRBD1 (5 bases). CDR3 DNA sequence: TGTGCCAGCAGCTTAGCGGGAACTGGAGGGGTGGGTTCACCCCTCCACTTT. Protein: CASSLAGTGGVGSPLHF.